The text below deals with one T cell receptor beta chain. This sample is drawn from a study of blood T cells in healthy people across ages. Study at large: Template switching picked up about one barcoded beta molecule for each two T cells.

A second 7 to 11 cycle PCR used barcoded and J-beta primers. TCRdb redid the calling of the 5' RACE reads with MiXCR, one entry per CDR3 protein. This table holds around 1.5 million distinct CDR3 sequences, roughly 45% found once. V lost 3 bases and J 0 bases, leaving 12 bases between the germline ends. CDR3 length: 15 amino acids. Looked up from germline, CDR1 is MNHNS and CDR2 is SASEGT. Sequences were obtained from blood. This TCR came from a woman between 18 and 29 years old in good health. The chain is built from TRBV6-1 and TRBJ2-7; no clear D. CDR3 protein: CASSDIFRDSYEQYF. CDR3 DNA: TGTGCCAGCAGTGATATATTCCGCGACTCCTACGAGCAGTACTTC.